Below, 7 T cell receptor beta chains from the same sample are listed, as sequenced in a study of radiotherapy plus CTLA-4 blockade in lung cancer. Libraries were prepared by immunoSEQ multiplex PCR; TCRdb keeps only in-frame clonotypes and omits some of them. In the table there are 85,000 to 100,000 clones, around 72% of which are singletons. This material consisted of peripheral blood, taken from a patient treated with radiotherapy plus ipilimumab. These receptors came from a human donor with non-small cell lung cancer that progressed on radiotherapy plus ipilimumab.

CDR3 loop: CASTLGRGTYEQYF. The CDR3 DNA is TGTGCCAGCACCCTCGGGAGAGGCACCTACGAGCAGTACTTC. The V call is TRBV11-1, the J call TRBJ2-7; a possible D gene is TRBD2 (6 bases). CDR3 length: 14 residues. V shed 7 bases and J shed 2 bases, with 15 bases lying between them. The germline gives CDR1 SGHAT, CDR2 FQDESV (reference sequence). Supplemented by reference TRBV11-1 and TRBJ2-7, the full variable domain reads EAEVAQSPRYKITEKSQAVAFWCDPISGHATLYWYRQILGQGPELLVQFQDESVVDDSQLPKDRFSAERLKGVDSTLKIQPAELGDSAMYLCASTLGRGTYEQYFGPGTRLTVT.

This rearrangement joins TRBV2 to TRBJ2-1, with 7 bases aligning to TRBD2. The junction had 10 bases not matched to a gene; V was cut back by 6 bases and J by 2 bases. The length of the CDR3 is 16 residues. The germline gives CDR1 SNHLY, CDR2 FYNNEI. The DNA for the CDR3 is TGTGCCAGCAGAGGGCCGGGACTATCCGCCTACAATGAGCAGTTCTTC. Amino acids: CASRGPGLSAYNEQFF.

The CDR3 sequence: CASSPTPTGNTEAFF. CDR3 DNA sequence: TGTGCCAGCAGTCCTACCCCGACAGGAAACACTGAAGCTTTCTTT. The chain employs TRBV27 and TRBJ1-1, with D tentatively TRBD1 (6 bases). The V gene's germline CDR1 is MNHEY and CDR2 SMNVEV (reference sequence). V lost 5 bases and J 2 bases, leaving 15 bases between the germline ends. There are 15 residues in the CDR3.

The chain is built from TRBV5-1 and TRBJ2-1; 9 bases align to TRBD2. Trimming took 1 base from V and 6 from J; bases not matched to a gene: 8. The CDR3 extends over 16 amino acids. CDR1 is SGHRS, CDR2 YFSETQ, per germline. The CDR3 region has the DNA TGCGCCAGCAGCTTGAGGGCTAGCGGGACCTCCAATGAGCAGTTCTTC. Translation gives CASSLRASGTSNEQFF.

This clone was seen more than once but under ten times. V and J are TRBV7-9 and TRBJ2-7; unclear D gene. The CDR3 contains 12 residues. Germline V lookup: CDR1 SEHNR, CDR2 FQNEAQ (reference sequence). The germline V and J ends were trimmed by 11 bases and 4 bases, with 15 bases remaining between them. The chain's CDR3 is CAGVTASYEQYF. CDR3 in DNA: TGTGCCGGCGTCACAGCGTCTTACGAGCAGTACTTC.

CDR3 DNA sequence: TGTGCCAGCAGTCCGGGACAGGGTAACACCGGGGAGCTGTTTTTT. Protein: CASSPGQGNTGELFF. This chain joins TRBV27 and TRBJ2-2; 9 bases align to TRBD1. This CDR3 has 15 amino acids. Losses at the gene ends were 5 bases for V and 2 bases for J; bases not matched to a gene: 3. Germline assignment: CDR1 MNHEY and CDR2 SMNVEV (reference sequence).

The chain uses TRBV5-4 and TRBJ1-1, with D tentatively TRBD1 (6 bases). Germline V gene lookup returns CDR1 SGHNT and CDR2 YYREEE (reference sequence). This CDR3 region has 14 residues. Trimming cost V 4 bases and J 5 bases, with 15 bases left between them. The CDR3 loop reads CASSEQGSGTEAFF. Written as DNA, the CDR3 is TGTGCCAGCAGCGAACAGGGAAGTGGGACTGAAGCTTTCTTT.